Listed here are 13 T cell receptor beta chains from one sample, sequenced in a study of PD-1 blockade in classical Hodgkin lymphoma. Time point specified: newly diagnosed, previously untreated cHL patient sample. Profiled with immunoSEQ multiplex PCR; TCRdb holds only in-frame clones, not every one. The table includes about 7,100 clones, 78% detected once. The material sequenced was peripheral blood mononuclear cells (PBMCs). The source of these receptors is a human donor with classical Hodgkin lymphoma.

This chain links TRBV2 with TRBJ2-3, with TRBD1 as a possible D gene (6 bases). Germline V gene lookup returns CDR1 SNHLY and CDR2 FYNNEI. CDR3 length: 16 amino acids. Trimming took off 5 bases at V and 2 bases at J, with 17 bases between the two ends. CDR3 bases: TGTGCCAGCAGTCCGGTTACAGGGCAACTCACAGATACGCAGTATTTT. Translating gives CASSPVTGQLTDTQYF.

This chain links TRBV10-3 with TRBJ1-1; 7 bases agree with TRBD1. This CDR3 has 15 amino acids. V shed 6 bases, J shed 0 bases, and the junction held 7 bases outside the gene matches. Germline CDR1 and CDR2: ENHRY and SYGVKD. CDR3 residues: CAISRTGVMNTEAFF. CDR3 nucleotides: TGTGCCATCAGCAGAACAGGGGTCATGAACACTGAAGCTTTCTTT.

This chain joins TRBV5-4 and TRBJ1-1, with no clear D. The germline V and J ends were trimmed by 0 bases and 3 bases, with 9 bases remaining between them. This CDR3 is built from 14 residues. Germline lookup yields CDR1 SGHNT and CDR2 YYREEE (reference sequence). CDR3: CASSLEGWDTEAFF. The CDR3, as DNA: TGTGCCAGCAGCTTGGAGGGCTGGGACACTGAAGCTTTCTTT.

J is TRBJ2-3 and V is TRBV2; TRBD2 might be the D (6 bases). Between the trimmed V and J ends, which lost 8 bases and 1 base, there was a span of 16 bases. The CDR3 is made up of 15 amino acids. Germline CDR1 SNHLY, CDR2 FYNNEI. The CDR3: CASRPGTWGTDTQYF. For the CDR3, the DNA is TGTGCCAGCCGACCTGGGACTTGGGGCACAGATACGCAGTATTTT. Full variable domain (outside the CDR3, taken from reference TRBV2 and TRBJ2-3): EPEVTQTPSHQVTQMGQEVILRCVPISNHLYFYWYRQILGQKVEFLVSFYNNEISEKSEIFDDQFSVERPDGSNFTLKIRSTKLEDSAMYFCASRPGTWGTDTQYFGPGTRLTVL.

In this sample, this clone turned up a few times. In nucleotides, the CDR3 is TGTGCCAGCAGCTTCACCGGGACTAGCTACGAGCAGTACTTC. Its protein product is CASSFTGTSYEQYF. This chain links TRBV7-9 with TRBJ2-7; 8 nucleotides line up with TRBD2. There are 14 residues in the CDR3. Losses at the gene ends were 3 bases for V and 3 bases for J; bases not matched to a gene: 4. From germline, CDR1 is SEHNR and CDR2 FQNEAQ (reference sequence). The entire variable domain, with the rest obtained from reference TRBV7-9 and TRBJ2-7, is as follows: DTGVSQNPRHKITKRGQNVTFRCDPISEHNRLYWYRQTLGQGPEFLTYFQNEAQLEKSRLLSDRFSAERPKGSFSTLEIQRTEQGDSAMYLCASSFTGTSYEQYFGPGTRLTVT.

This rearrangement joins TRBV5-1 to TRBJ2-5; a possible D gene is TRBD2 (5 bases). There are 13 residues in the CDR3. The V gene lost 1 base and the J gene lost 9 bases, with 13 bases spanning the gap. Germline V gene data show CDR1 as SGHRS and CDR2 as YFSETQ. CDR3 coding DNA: TGCGCCAGCAGCTTGACAGAGCACGGGGCCCAGTACTTC. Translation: CASSLTEHGAQYF.

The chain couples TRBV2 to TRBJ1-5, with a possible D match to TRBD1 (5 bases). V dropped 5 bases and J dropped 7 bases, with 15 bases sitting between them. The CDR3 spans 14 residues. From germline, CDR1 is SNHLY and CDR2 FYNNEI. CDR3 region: CASSTQGERQPQHF. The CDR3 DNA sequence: TGTGCCAGCAGTACCCAAGGGGAAAGGCAGCCCCAGCATTTT.

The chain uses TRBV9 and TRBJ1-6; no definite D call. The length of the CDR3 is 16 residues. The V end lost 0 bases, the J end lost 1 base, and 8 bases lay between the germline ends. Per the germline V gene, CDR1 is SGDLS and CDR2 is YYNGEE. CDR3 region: CASSVGSGSYNSPLHF. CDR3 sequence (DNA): TGTGCCAGCAGCGTAGGGTCAGGATCCTATAATTCACCCCTCCACTTT.

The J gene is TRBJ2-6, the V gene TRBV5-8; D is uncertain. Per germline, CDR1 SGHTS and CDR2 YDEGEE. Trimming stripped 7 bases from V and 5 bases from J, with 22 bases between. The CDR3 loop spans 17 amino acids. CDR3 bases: TGTGCCAGCGGGCCAGTTCCCACACAAAGTCGGGCCAACGTCCTGACTTTC. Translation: CASGPVPTQSRANVLTF.

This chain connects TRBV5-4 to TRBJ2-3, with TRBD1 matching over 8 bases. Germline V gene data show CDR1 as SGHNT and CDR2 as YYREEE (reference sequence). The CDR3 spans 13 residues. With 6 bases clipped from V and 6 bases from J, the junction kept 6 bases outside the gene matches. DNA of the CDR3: TGTGCCAGCATGGACAGGGAGGCGGATACGCAGTATTTT. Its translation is CASMDREADTQYF.

The CDR3 region is CASSPLSGNTIYF. The DNA of the CDR3 is TGTGCCAGCAGTCCCCTCTCTGGAAACACCATATATTTT. The chain recombines TRBV27 with TRBJ1-3; D gene unclear. The CDR3 covers 13 residues. Per the germline V gene, CDR1 is MNHEY and CDR2 is SMNVEV (reference sequence). V shed 5 bases and J shed 0 bases, with 5 bases lying between them.

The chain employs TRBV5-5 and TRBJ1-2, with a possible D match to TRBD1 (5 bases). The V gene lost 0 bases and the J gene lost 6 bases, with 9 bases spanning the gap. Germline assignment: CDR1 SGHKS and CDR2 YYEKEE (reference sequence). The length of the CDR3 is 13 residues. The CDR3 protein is CASSLEGDHGYTF. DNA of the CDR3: TGTGCCAGCAGCTTGGAAGGGGACCATGGCTACACCTTC.

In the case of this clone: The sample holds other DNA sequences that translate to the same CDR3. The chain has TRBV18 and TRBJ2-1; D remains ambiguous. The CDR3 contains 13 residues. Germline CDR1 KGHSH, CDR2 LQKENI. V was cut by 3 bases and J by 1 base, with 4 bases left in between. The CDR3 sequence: CASSPDSYNEQFF. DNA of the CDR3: TGTGCCAGCTCACCGGATTCCTACAATGAGCAGTTCTTC. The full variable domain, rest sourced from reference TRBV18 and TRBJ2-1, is NAGVMQNPRHLVRRRGQEARLRCSPMKGHSHVYWYRQLPEEGLKFMVYLQKENIIDESGMPKERFSAEFPKEGPSILRIQQVVRGDSAAYFCASSPDSYNEQFFGPGTRLTVL.